This TCR beta chain was found in a study of identical twins. Whole-study results and caveats: In zero-insertion analyses, partial confounding could arise from invariant MAIT and iNKT cells. Memory repertoires lacked the insertion deficit that abundant cord blood beta clonotypes showed.

MiXCR, applied by TCRdb to the 5' RACE reads, yields one record per CDR3 protein. The table shows approximately 700,000 distinct CDR3 sequences, with about 20% occurring only once. The CDR3 loop spans 13 amino acids. Germline CDR1 is SEHNR and CDR2 is FQNEAQ (reference sequence). Trimming removed 3 bases at V and 5 bases at J, with 10 bases between. As to this clonotype: Its antigen is unidentified.

These data were also filed under a second study, of T cells expressing NK-cell markers.

The sample was PBMCs. This receptor was obtained from a woman between 18 and 30 years old in good health. The chain links TRBV7-9 to TRBJ2-5; D unclear. CDR3 residues: CASSFVVGETQYF. CDR3 DNA sequence: TGTGCCAGCAGCTTTGTAGTCGGGGAGACCCAGTACTTC.